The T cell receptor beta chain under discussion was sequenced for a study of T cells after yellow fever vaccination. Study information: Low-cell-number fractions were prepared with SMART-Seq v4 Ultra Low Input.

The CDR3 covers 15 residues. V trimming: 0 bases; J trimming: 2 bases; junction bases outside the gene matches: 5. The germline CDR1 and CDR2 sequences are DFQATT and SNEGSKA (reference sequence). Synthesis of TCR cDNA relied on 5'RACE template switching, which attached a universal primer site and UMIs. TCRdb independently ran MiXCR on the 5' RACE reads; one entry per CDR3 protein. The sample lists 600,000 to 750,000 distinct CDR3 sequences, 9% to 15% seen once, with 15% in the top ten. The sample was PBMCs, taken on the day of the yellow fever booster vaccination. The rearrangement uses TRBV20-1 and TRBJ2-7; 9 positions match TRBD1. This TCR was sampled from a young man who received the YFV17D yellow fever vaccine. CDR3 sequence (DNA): TGCAGTGCTAGAGATCTTAGGACAGGGGCCTACGAGCAGTACTTC. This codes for CSARDLRTGAYEQYF.